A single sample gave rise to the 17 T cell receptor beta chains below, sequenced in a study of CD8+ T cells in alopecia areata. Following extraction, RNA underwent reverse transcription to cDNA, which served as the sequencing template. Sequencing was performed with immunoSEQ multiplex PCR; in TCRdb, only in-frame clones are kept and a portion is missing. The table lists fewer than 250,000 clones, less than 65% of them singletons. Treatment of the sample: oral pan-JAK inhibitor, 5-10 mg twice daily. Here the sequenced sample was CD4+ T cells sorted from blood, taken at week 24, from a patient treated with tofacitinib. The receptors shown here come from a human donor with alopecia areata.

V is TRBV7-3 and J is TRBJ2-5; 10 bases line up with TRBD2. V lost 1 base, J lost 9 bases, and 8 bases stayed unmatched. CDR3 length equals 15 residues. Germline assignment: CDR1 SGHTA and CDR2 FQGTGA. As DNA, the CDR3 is TGTGCCAGCAGCTTAATCGGGCTAGCGGGGGAACCCCAGTACTTC. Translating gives CASSLIGLAGEPQYF.

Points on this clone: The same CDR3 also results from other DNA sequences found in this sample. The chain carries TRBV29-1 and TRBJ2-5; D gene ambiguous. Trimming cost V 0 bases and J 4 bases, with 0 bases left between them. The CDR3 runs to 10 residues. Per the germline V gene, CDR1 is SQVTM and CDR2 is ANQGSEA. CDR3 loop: CSVEEETQYF. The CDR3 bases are TGCAGCGTTGAAGAAGAGACCCAGTACTTC.

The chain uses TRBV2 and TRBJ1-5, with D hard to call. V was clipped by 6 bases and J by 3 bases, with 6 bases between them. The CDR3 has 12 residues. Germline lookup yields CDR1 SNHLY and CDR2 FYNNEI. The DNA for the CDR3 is TGTGCCAGCAGCCAGGACAATCAGCCCCAGCATTTT. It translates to CASSQDNQPQHF.

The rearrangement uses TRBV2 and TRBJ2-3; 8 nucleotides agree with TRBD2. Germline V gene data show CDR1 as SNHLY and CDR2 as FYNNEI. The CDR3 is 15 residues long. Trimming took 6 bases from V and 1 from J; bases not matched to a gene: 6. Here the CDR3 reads CASRWAAGGTDTQYF. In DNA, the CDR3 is TGTGCCAGCAGGTGGGCAGCGGGGGGCACAGATACGCAGTATTTT.

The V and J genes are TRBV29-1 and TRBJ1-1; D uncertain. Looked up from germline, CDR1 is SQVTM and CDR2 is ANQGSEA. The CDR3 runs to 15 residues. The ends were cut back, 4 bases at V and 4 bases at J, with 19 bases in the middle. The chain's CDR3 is CSVVYPGSRGTEAFF. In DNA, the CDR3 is TGCAGCGTTGTGTATCCTGGGAGCCGGGGCACTGAAGCTTTCTTT.

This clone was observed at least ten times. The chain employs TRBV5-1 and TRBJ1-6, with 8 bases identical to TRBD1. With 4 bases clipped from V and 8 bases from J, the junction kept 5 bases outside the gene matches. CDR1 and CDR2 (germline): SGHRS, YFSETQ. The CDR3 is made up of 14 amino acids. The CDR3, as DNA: TGCGCCAGCAGCCAGGGACAGGATTATTCACCCCTCCACTTT. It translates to CASSQGQDYSPLHF.

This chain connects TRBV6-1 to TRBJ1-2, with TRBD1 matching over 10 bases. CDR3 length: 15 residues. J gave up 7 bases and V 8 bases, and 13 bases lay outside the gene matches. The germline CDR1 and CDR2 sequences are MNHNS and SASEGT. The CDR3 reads CASRDRGPRLFGYTF. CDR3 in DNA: TGTGCCAGCCGGGACAGGGGTCCGAGGTTATTTGGCTACACCTTC.

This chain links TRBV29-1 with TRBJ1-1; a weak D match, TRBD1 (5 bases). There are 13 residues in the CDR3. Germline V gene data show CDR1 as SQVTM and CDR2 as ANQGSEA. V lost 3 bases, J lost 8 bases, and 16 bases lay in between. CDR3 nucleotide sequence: TGCAGCGTTGACCGCAGACAGCGGCAAGAAGCTTTCTTT. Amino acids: CSVDRRQRQEAFF.

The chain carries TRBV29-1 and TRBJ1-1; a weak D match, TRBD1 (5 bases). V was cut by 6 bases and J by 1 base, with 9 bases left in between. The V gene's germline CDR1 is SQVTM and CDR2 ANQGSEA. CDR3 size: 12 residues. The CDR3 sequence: CSVDGQNTEAFF. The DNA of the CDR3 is TGCAGCGTAGACGGACAGAACACTGAAGCTTTCTTT. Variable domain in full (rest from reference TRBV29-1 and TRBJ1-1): SAVISQKPSRDICQRGTSLTIQCQVDSQVTMMFWYRQQPGQSLTLIATANQGSEATYESGFVIDKFPISRPNLTFSTLTVSNMSPEDSSIYLCSVDGQNTEAFFGQGTRLTVV.

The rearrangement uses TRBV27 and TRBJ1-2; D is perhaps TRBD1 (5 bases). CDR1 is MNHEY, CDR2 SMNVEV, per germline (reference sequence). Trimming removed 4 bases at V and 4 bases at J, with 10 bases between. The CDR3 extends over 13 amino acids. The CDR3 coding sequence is TGTGCCAGCAGTTGGGACGGAAGCTATGGCTACACCTTC. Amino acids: CASSWDGSYGYTF.

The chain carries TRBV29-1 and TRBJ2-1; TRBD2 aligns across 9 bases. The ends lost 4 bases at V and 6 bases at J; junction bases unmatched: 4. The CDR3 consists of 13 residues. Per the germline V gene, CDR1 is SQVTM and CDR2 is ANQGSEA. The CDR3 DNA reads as TGCAGCGTTGCGCCTAGCGGGGTCAATGAGCAGTTCTTC. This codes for CSVAPSGVNEQFF.

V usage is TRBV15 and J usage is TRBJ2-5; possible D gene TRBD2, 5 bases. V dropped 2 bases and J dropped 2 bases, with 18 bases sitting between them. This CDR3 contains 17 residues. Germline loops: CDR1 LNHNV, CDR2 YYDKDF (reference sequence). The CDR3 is CATSRTRTRGGQETQYF. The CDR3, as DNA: TGTGCCACCAGCAGAACGCGAACACGGGGTGGGCAAGAGACCCAGTACTTC.

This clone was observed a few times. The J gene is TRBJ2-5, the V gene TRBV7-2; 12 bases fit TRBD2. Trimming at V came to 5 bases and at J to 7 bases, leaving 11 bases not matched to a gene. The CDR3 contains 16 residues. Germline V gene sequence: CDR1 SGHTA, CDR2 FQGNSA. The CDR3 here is CASSLRLAGAQGTQYF. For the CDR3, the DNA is TGTGCCAGCAGCCTCAGACTAGCGGGGGCCCAGGGGACCCAGTACTTC.

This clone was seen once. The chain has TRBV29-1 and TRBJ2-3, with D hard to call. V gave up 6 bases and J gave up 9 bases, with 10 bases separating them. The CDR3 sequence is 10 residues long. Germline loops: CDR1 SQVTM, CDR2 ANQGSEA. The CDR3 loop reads CSVPLETQYF. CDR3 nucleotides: TGCAGCGTCCCGCTAGAGACGCAGTATTTT.

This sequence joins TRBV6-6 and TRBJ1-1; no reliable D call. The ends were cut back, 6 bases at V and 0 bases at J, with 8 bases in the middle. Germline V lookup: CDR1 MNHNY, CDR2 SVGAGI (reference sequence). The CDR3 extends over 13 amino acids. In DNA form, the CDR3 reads TGTGCCAGCAGCCCCTACTTGAACACTGAAGCTTTCTTT. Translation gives CASSPYLNTEAFF.

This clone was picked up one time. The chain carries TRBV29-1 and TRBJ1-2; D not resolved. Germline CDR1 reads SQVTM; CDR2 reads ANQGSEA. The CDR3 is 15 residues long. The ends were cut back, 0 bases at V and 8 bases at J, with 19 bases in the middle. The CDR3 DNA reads TGCAGCGTTGAAGATCAGGCAGTCGTCATGGGGGGCTACACCTTC. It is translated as CSVEDQAVVMGGYTF. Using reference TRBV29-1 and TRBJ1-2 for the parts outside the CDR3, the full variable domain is SAVISQKPSRDICQRGTSLTIQCQVDSQVTMMFWYRQQPGQSLTLIATANQGSEATYESGFVIDKFPISRPNLTFSTLTVSNMSPEDSSIYLCSVEDQAVVMGGYTFGSGTRLTVV.

The CDR3 is CATSMDREETQYF. For the CDR3, the DNA is TGTGCCACCAGCATGGACAGGGAAGAGACCCAGTACTTC. This chain joins TRBV15 and TRBJ2-5; 8 bases line up with TRBD1. Trimming removed 4 bases from V and 3 bases from J; junction bases left unmatched: 1. Per germline, CDR1 LNHNV and CDR2 YYDKDF (reference sequence). The CDR3 length is 13 residues.